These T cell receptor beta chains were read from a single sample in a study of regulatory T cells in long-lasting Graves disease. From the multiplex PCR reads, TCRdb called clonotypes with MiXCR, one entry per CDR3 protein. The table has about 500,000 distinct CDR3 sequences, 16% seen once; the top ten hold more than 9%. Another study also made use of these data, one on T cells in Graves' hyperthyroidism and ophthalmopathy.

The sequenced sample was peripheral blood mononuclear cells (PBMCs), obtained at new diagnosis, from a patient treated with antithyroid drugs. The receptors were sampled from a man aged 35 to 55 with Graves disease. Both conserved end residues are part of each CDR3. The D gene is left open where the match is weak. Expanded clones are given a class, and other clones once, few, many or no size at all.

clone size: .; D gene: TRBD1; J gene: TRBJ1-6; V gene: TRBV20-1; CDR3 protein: CSVGQGAGNSPLHF; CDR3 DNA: TGCAGTGTTGGACAGGGGGCCGGGAATTCACCCCTCCACTTT
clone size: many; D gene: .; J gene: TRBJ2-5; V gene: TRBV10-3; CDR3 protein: CAISVGHPETQYF; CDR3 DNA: TGTGCCATCAGTGTCGGTCATCCAGAGACCCAGTACTTC
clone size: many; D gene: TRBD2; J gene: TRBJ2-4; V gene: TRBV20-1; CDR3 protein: CSASLAGAKNIQYF; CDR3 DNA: TGCAGTGCTAGTCTAGCGGGAGCCAAAAACATTCAGTACTTC
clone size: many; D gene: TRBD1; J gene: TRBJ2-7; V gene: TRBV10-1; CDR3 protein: CASSESKFWDREDEQYF; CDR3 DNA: TGCGCCAGCAGTGAGTCGAAATTCTGGGACAGGGAAGACGAGCAGTACTTC
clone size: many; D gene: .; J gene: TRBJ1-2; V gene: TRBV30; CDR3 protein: CAWRGAGRALGYGYTF; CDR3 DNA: TGTGCCTGGAGAGGGGCAGGGAGAGCCCTCGGCTATGGCTACACCTTC
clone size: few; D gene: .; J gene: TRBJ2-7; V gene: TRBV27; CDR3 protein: CASSFSGSPREQYF; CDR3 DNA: TGTGCCAGCAGTTTTTCCGGTTCCCCTCGAGAGCAGTACTTC
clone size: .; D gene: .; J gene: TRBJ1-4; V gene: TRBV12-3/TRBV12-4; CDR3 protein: CASSPRTVEKLFF; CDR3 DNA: TGTGCCAGCAGTCCCCGGACAGTTGAAAAACTGTTTTTT
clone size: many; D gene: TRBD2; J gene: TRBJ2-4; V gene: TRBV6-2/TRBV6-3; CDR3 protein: CASEGRESIQYF; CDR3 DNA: TGTGCCAGCGAGGGGCGGGAGTCCATTCAGTACTTC
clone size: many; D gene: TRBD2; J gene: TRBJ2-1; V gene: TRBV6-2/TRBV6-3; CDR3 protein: CASSLPFGTTYEQFF; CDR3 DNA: TGTGCCAGCAGTTTACCTTTCGGGACTACATATGAGCAGTTCTTC
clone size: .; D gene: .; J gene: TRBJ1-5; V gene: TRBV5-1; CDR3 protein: CASSLVGGFNQPQHF; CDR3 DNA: TGCGCCAGCAGCTTGGTGGGGGGGTTCAATCAGCCCCAGCATTTT
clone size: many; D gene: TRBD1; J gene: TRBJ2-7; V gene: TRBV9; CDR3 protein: CASSDSGGQNDEQYF; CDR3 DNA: TGTGCCAGCAGCGACTCAGGGGGCCAAAACGACGAGCAGTACTTC
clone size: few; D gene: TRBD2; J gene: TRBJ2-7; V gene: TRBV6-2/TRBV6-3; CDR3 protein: CASAPRLAEYEQYF; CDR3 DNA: TGTGCCAGCGCCCCCAGACTAGCGGAGTACGAGCAGTACTTC